This T cell receptor (beta chain) came from a study of tumor-infiltrating lymphocytes in primary liver carcinoma. Researchers generated TCR beta cDNA from about 500 ng of total RNA, relying on a constant-region primer. ARM-PCR was slightly modified, and three nested multiplex PCR rounds with it gave rise to the TCR beta libraries. Rounds one and two of PCR, each of about 10 cycles, were primed with TRBV1-TRBV30 forward primers and a C-beta reverse primer. TCRdb fed the multiplex PCR reads into MiXCR, producing one record per CDR3 protein. The sample shows fewer than 250,000 distinct CDR3 sequences, roughly 80% of them seen only once. Co-extracting RNA and DNA was done with about 20-34 mg of unsorted bulk tissue as input. Patients had chronic HBV infection and were treatment-naive. The germline gives CDR1 SQVTM, CDR2 ANQGSEA. The CDR3 extends over 15 amino acids. As to this clonotype: An end of the junction does not agree with germline; a read error may underlie this.

Sequencing was carried out using tumor tissue from primary liver carcinoma. The source of this sequence is a man between 40 and 49 years old with primary liver carcinoma and hepatitis B virus infection. The rearrangement links TRBV29-1 to TRBJ2-5; 7 positions agree with TRBD1. The CDR3: CSVEADRRQAEIQYF. The CDR3 DNA sequence: TGCAGCGTTGAAGCGGACAGGCGGCAAGCAGAGATCCAGTACTTC.